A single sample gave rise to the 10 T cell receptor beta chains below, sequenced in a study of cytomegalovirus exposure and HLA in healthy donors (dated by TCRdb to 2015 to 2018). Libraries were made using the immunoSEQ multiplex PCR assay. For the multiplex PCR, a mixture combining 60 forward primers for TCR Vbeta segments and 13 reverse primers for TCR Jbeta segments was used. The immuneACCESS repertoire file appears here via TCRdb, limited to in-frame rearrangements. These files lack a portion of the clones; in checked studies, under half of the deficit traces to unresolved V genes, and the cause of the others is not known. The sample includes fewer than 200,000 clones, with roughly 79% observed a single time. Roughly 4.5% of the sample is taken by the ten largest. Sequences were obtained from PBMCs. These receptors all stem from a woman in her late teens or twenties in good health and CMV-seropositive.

In DNA, the CDR3 is TGTGCCTGGAGTGGTACCTTCCGGACTGGGGAGCTGTTTTTT. Its translation: CAWSGTFRTGELFF. The V and J genes are TRBV30 and TRBJ2-2; a possible D gene is TRBD2 (5 bases). This CDR3 spans 14 amino acids. The V gene lost 1 base and the J gene lost 8 bases, with 14 bases spanning the gap. Germline CDR1 is GTSNPN and CDR2 is SVGIG (reference sequence).

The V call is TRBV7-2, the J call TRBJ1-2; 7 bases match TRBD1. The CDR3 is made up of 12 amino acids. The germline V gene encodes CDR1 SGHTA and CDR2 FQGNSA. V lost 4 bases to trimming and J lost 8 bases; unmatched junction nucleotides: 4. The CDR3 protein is CASSSRGEGYTF. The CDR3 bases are TGTGCCAGCAGCTCCAGGGGGGAGGGCTACACCTTC.

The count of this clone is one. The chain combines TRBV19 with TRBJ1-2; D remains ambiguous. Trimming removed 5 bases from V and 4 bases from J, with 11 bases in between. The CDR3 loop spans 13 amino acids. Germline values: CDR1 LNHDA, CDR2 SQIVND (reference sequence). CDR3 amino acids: CASSLGDTYGYTF. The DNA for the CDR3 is TGTGCCAGTAGTCTGGGTGACACCTATGGCTACACCTTC.

DNA of the CDR3: TGCAGCGTTGAAGGGGGGGACTGGGGGGTCCCCTCCGAAGCTTTCTTT. Its protein product is CSVEGGDWGVPSEAFF. The chain joins TRBV29-1 to TRBJ1-1, with a possible D match to TRBD1 (5 bases). The CDR3 length is 16 residues. The V gene lost 1 base and the J gene lost 8 bases, with 23 bases spanning the gap. CDR1 is SQVTM and CDR2 is ANQGSEA in the germline V gene.

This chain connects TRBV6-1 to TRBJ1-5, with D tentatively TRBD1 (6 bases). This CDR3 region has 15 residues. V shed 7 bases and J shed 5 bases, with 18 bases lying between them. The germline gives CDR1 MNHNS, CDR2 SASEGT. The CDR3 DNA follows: TGTGCCAGCACCCCTACTGAGGACAGTGATCAGCCCCAGCATTTT. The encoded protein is CASTPTEDSDQPQHF.

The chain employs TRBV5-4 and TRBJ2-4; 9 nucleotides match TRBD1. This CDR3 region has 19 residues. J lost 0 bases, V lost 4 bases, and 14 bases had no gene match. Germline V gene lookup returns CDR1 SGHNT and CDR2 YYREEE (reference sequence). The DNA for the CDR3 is TGTGCCAGCAGCCCACAGGGGGCCCAATCTGAGGTAGCCAAAAACATTCAGTACTTC. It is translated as CASSPQGAQSEVAKNIQYF.

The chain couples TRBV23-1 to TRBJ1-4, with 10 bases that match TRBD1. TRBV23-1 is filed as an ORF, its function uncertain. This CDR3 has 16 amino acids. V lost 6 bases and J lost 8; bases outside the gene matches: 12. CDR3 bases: TGCGCCAGCAGGGACAGGGGGAGAGTGGTGGGCGAAAAACTGTTTTTT. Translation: CASRDRGRVVGEKLFF.

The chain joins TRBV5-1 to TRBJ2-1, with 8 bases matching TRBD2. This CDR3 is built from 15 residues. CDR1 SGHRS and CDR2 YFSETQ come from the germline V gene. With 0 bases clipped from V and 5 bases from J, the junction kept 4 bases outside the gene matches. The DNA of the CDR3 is TGCGCCAGCAGCTTGGGCGGGGGGCCCGACAATGAGCAGTTCTTC. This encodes CASSLGGGPDNEQFF.

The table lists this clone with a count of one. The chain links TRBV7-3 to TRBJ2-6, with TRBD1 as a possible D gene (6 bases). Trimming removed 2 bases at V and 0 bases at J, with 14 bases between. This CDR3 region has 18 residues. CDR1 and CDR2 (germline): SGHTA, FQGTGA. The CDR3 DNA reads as TGTGCCAGCAGCTTAGCCCAGGGGATTCACTCTGGGGCCAACGTCCTGACTTTC. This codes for CASSLAQGIHSGANVLTF.

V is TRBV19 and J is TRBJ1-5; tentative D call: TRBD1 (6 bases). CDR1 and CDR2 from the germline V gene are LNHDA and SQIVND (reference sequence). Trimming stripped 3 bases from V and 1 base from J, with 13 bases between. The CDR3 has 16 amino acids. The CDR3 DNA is TGTGCCAGTAGTATCCGCGGGGGGGCGAGCAATCAGCCCCAGCATTTT. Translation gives CASSIRGGASNQPQHF.